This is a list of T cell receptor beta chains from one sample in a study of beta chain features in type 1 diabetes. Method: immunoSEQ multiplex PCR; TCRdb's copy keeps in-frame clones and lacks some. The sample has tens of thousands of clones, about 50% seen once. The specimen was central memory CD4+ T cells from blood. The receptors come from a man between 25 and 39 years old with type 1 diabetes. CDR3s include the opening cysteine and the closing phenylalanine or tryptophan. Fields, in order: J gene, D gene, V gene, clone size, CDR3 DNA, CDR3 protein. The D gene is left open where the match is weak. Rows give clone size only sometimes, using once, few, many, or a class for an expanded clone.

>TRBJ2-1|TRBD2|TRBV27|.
TGTGCCAGCAGTAAACCGGGACTAGCGGGAGGGCCGGGTAAGCCCTACAATGAGCAGTTCTTC
CASSKPGLAGGPGKPYNEQFF
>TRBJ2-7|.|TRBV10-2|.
TGCGCCAGCAGTGGTCTCTCCTACGAGCAGTACTTC
CASSGLSYEQYF
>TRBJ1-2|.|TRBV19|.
TGTGCCAGTAGTATCTACCGGGACATCCCAAGGGGAGGCTACACCTTC
CASSIYRDIPRGGYTF
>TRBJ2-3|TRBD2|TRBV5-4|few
TGTGCCAGCAGCCTGGGACTAGCGGGAGATACGCAGTATTTT
CASSLGLAGDTQYF
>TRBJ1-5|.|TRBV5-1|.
TGCGCCAGCAGCTTGGGGACAAAGGGTCAGCCCCAGCATTTT
CASSLGTKGQPQHF
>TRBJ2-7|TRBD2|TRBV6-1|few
TGTGCCAGCAGCCTACTAGCGGGAGGTGACGAGCAGTACTTC
CASSLLAGGDEQYF
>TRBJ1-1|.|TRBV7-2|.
TGTGCCAGCAGCTTACAGGCAGAAGCTTTCTTT
CASSLQAEAFF
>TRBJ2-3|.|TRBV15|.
TGTGCCGCCAGCGACTTGGGCGGCGGGGATACGCAGTATTTT
CAASDLGGGDTQYF
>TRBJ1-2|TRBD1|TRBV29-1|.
TGCAGCGGGACCGCAGGGGGTGGCTACACCTTC
CSGTAGGGYTF
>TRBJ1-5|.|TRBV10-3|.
TGTGCCACGCAAGTCGGGGGGCCGAATCAGCCCCAGCATTTT
CATQVGGPNQPQHF
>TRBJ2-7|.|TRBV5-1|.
TGCGCCAGCAGCAGTGGGGGCCTAGCGGCGAGCTACGAGCAGTACTTC
CASSSGGLAASYEQYF
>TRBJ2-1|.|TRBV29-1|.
TGCAGCGTGCCCCGGATAGCCAGCTCCTACAATGAGCAGTTCTTC
CSVPRIASSYNEQFF
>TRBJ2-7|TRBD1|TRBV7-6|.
TGTGCCAGCAGCCCAGATGGGTTACCAGGGGGCACCTACGAGCAGTACTTC
CASSPDGLPGGTYEQYF
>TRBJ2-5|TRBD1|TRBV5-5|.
TGTGCCAGCAGCCCCACAGGGGATCGAGAGACCCAGTACTTC
CASSPTGDRETQYF
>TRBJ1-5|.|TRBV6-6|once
TGTGCCAGCAGTTCGGGGAGTAGCAATCAGCCCCAGCATTTT
CASSSGSSNQPQHF
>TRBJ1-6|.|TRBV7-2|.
TGTGCCAGCAGCTTCACAGGAGATTCACCCCTCCACTTT
CASSFTGDSPLHF
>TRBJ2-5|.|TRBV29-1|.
TGCAGCGTTGTTTTGAGGGTGGAGACCCAGTACTTC
CSVVLRVETQYF
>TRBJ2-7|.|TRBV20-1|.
TGCAGTGTTCCGTCCTCCTACGAGCAGTACTTC
CSVPSSYEQYF
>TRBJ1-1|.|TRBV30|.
TGTGCCTGGGCCCGTCATACCTCAGGTGAAGCTTTCTTT
CAWARHTSGEAFF
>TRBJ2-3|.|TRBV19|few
TGTGCCAGTAGTATAGGTGGGAAGGCGGGGCCGGGGGATACGCAGTATTTT
CASSIGGKAGPGDTQYF
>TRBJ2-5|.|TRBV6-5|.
TGTGCCAGCAGCTCAGACTCAGAGACCCAGTACTTC
CASSSDSETQYF
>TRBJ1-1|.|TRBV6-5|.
TGTGCCAGCAGCCAGAGGGTCAACACTGAAGCTTTCTTT
CASSQRVNTEAFF
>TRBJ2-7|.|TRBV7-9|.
TGTGCCAGCAGCTTCTTAGAATTCCACGAGCAGTACTTC
CASSFLEFHEQYF
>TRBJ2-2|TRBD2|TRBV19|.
TGTGCCAGTAGTATCGGCGCTAGCGGGTGGTCGGCCGGGGAGCTGTTTTTT
CASSIGASGWSAGELFF
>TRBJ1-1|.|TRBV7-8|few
TGTGCCAGCACCCCTCCGGGACATAAGAACACTGAAGCTTTCTTT
CASTPPGHKNTEAFF
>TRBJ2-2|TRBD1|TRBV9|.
TGTGCCAGCAGCCCCACCAGACAGGGAACCGGGGAGCTGTTTTTT
CASSPTRQGTGELFF
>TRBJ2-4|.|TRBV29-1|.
TGCAGCGCCCTACCAGGGGTAGGGGCCAAAAACATTCAGTACTTC
CSALPGVGAKNIQYF
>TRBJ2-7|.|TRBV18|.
TGTGCCAGCTCACCGGGGGCGGGGGACATCTCCTACGAGCAGTACTTC
CASSPGAGDISYEQYF
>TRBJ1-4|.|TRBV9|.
TGTGCCAGCAGCAGGTCGGGGGATACGGCTAATGAAAAACTGTTTTTT
CASSRSGDTANEKLFF
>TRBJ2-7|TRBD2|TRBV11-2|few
TGTGCCAGCAGCTTAGACGGACTAGCGGGGGGACCAAGCTCCTACGAGCAGTACTTC
CASSLDGLAGGPSSYEQYF
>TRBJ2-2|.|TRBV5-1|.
TGCGCCAGCAGCTTGGTGAACACTAGGAACACCGGGGAGCTGTTTTTT
CASSLVNTRNTGELFF
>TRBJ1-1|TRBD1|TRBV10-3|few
TGTGCCATCAGTCGACAGGGGTTGGAGAACACTGAAGCTTTCTTT
CAISRQGLENTEAFF
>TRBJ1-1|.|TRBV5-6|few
TGTGCCAGCAGCTTGGGTCAGGGCATGAACACTGAAGCTTTCTTT
CASSLGQGMNTEAFF
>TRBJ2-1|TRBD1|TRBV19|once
TGTGCCAGTAGTATCCCCCCGACAGGGGCCCCCTACAATGAGCAGTTCTTC
CASSIPPTGAPYNEQFF
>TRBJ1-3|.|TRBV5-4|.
TGTGCCAGCAGCTTTATCTCTGGAAACACCATATATTTT
CASSFISGNTIYF
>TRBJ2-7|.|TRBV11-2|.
TGTGCCAGCAGCTTAGACGGCGGGCGGAACTACGAGCAGTACTTC
CASSLDGGRNYEQYF
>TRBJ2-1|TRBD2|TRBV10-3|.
TGTGCCATCAGTCTGAGTCCTGGCTTAGCGGGAGAAAGAGATGAGCAGTTCTTC
CAISLSPGLAGERDEQFF
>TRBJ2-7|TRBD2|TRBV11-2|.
TGTGCCAGCAGCTTATTCTCGGGGGGGCACATCGAGCAGTACTTC
CASSLFSGGHIEQYF
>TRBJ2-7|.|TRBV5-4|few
TGTGCCAGCAGCTTGGCCGGGACAACCTCGACGGAGCAGTACTTC
CASSLAGTTSTEQYF
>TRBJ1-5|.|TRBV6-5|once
TGTGCCAGCAGCTCAGGGGATCAGCCCCAGCATTTT
CASSSGDQPQHF
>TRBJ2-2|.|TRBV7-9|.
TGTGCCAGCAGCGTCAGGGTGTCACAGGACACCGGGGAGCTGTTTTTT
CASSVRVSQDTGELFF
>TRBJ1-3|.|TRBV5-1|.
TGCGCCAGCAGCGGGGACATCTCTGGAAACACCATATATTTT
CASSGDISGNTIYF
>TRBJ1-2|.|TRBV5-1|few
TGCGCCAGCAGCCTTCAGGCAGCGGAAGGCTACACCTTC
CASSLQAAEGYTF
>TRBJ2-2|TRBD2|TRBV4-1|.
TGCGCCAGCAGCCATCCCGTTGGACTAGCGGGAGGGAATTCAATGGCCGGGGAGCTGTTTTTT
CASSHPVGLAGGNSMAGELFF
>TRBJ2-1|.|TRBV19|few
TGTGCCAGTAGTATAGAGGGAGGATGGAAGAATGAGCAGTTCTTC
CASSIEGGWKNEQFF
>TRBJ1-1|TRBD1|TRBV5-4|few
TGTGCCAGCATTCCAGGGGGTTCGAACATGAGGGCAAACACTGAAGCTTTCTTT
CASIPGGSNMRANTEAFF
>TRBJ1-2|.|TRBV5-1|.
TGCGCCAGCACCCTCGCGACGGGGGGGGAGGGATATGGCTACACCTTC
CASTLATGGEGYGYTF
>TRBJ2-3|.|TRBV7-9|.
TGTGCCAGCAGCTCCGGGGGTGATACGCAGTATTTT
CASSSGGDTQYF
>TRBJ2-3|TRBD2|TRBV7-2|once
TGTGCCAGCAGCCCCCGGACTAGCGGGTCGGCAGATACGCAGTATTTT
CASSPRTSGSADTQYF
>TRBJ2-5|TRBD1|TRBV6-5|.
TGTGCCAGCAGTTACTCGAGGGACAGACAAGAGACCCAGTACTTC
CASSYSRDRQETQYF
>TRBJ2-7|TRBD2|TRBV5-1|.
TGCGCCAGCAGCTTGGCCGGGACTACCTTAGATGAGCAGTACTTC
CASSLAGTTLDEQYF
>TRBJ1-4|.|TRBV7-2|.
TGTGCCAGCAGCTTAAGCGGGAAGGTAGCAACTAATGAAAAACTGTTTTTT
CASSLSGKVATNEKLFF